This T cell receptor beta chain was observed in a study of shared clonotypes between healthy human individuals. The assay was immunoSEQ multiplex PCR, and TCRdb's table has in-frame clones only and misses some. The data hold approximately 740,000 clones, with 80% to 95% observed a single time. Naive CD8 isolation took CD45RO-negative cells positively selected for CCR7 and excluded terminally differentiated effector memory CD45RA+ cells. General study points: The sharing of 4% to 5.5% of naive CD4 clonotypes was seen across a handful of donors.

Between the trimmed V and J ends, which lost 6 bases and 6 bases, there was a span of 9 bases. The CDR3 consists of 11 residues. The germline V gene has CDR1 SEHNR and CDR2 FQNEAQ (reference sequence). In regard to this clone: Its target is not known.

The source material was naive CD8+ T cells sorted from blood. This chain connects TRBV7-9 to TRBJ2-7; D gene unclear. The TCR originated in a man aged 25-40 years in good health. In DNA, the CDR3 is TGTGCCAGCAGTACAGACCTCGAGCAGTACTTC. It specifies CASSTDLEQYF. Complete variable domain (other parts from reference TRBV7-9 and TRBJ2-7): DTGVSQNPRHKITKRGQNVTFRCDPISEHNRLYWYRQTLGQGPEFLTYFQNEAQLEKSRLLSDRFSAERPKGSFSTLEIQRTEQGDSAMYLCASSTDLEQYFGPGTRLTVT.